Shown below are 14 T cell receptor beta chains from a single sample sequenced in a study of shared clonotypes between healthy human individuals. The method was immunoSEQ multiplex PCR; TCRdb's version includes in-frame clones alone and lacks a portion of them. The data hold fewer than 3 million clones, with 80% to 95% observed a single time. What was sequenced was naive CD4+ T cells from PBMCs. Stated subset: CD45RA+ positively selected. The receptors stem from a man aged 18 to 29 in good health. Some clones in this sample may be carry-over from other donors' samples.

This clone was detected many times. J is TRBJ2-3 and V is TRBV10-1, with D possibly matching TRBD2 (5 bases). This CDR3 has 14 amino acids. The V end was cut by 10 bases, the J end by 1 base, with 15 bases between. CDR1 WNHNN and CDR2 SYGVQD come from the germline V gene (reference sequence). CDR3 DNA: TGCGCCAATATGATACCGAGGGGCACAGATACGCAGTATTTT. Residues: CANMIPRGTDTQYF.

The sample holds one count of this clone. The DNA of the CDR3 is TGTGCCAGCAGCTTGGCAGGGGGCGCCCATTTCTATGGCTACACCTTC. This translates into CASSLAGGAHFYGYTF. The V and J genes are TRBV5-4 and TRBJ1-2, with 8 bases lining up with TRBD1. The junction had 8 bases not matched to a gene; V was cut back by 0 bases and J by 4 bases. Per the germline V gene, CDR1 is SGHNT and CDR2 is YYREEE (reference sequence). This CDR3 has 16 residues.

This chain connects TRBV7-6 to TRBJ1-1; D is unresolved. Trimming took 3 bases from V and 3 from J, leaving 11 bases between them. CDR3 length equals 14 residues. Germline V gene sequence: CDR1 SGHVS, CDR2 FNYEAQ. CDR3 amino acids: CASSLAGWDTEAFF. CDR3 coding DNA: TGTGCCAGCAGCTTGGCAGGCTGGGACACTGAAGCTTTCTTT. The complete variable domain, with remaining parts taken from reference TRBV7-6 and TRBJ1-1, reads GAGVSQSPRYKVTKRGQDVALRCDPISGHVSLYWYRQALGQGPEFLTYFNYEAQQDKSGLPNDRFSAERPEGSISTLTIQRTEQRDSAMYRCASSLAGWDTEAFFGQGTRLTVV.

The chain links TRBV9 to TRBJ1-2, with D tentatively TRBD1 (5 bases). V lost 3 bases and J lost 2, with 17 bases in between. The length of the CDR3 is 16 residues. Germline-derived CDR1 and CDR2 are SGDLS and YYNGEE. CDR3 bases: TGTGCCAGCAGCGCGGCTTCCGGGACGGCCAACTATGGCTACACCTTC. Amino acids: CASSAASGTANYGYTF. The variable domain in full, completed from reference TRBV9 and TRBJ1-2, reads DSGVTQTPKHLITATGQRVTLRCSPRSGDLSVYWYQQSLDQGLQFLIQYYNGEERAKGNILERFSAQQFPDLHSELNLSSLELGDSALYFCASSAASGTANYGYTFGSGTRLTVV.

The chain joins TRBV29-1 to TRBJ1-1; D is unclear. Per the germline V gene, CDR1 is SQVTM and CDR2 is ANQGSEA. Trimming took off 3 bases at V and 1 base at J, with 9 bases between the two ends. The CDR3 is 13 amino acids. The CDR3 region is CSVEIGRNTEAFF. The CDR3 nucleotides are TGCAGCGTTGAGATCGGGAGGAACACTGAAGCTTTCTTT.

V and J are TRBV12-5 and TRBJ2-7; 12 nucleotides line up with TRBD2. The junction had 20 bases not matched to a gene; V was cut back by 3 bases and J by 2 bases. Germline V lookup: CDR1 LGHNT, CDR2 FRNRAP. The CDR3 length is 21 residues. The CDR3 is CASGFPRTSGIRVRSPYEQYF. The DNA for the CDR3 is TGTGCTAGTGGTTTCCCCCGGACTAGCGGGATCCGGGTTCGTAGCCCCTACGAGCAGTACTTC.

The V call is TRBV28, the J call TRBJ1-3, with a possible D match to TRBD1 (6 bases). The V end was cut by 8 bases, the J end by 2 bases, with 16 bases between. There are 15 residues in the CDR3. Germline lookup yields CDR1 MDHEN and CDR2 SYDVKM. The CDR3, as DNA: TGTGCCAGCGGATTGGGGGCATCCACTGGAAACACCATATATTTT. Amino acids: CASGLGASTGNTIYF.

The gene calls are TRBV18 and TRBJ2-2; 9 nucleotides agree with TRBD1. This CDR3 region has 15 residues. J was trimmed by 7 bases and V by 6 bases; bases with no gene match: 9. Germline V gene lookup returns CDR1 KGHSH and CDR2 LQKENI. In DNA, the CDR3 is TGTGCCAGCTCTCTGGGACAGGGCTCGATCGGGGAGCTGTTTTTT. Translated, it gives CASSLGQGSIGELFF.

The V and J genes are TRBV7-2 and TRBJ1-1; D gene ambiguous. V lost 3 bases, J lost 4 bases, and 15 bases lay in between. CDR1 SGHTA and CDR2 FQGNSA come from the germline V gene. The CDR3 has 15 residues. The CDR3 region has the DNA TGTGCCAGCAGCTTTACATCTTCAGGTGCCACTGAAGCTTTCTTT. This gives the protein CASSFTSSGATEAFF.

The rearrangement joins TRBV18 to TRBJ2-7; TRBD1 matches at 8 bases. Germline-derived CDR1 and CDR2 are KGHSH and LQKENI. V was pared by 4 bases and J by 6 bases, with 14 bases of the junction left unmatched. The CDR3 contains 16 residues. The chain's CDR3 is CASSLLNRGTGGEQYF. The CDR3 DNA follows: TGTGCCAGCTCACTCCTAAACAGGGGGACCGGGGGCGAGCAGTACTTC.

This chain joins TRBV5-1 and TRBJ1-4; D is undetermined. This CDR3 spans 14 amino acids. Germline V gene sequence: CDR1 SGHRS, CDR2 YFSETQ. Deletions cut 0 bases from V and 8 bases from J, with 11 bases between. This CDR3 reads CASSLVAGEEKLFF. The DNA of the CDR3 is TGCGCCAGCAGCTTGGTTGCGGGAGAGGAAAAACTGTTTTTT.

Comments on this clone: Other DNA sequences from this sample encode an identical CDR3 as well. CDR3 DNA sequence: TGTGCCAGCAGCTTGAAGGGCTACGAGCAGTACTTC. This sequence encodes CASSLKGYEQYF. This rearrangement joins TRBV7-6 to TRBJ2-7; D gene uncertain. V was shortened by 3 bases and J by 3 bases, with 6 bases between the two germline ends. There are 12 residues in the CDR3. Looked up from germline, CDR1 is SGHVS and CDR2 is FNYEAQ.

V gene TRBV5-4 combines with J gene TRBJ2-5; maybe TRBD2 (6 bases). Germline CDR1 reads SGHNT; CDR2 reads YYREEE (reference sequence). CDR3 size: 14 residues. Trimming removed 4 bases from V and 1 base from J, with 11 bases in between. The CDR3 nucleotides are TGTGCCAGCAGCGGCGGGACGGCCCAAGAGACCCAGTACTTC. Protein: CASSGGTAQETQYF.

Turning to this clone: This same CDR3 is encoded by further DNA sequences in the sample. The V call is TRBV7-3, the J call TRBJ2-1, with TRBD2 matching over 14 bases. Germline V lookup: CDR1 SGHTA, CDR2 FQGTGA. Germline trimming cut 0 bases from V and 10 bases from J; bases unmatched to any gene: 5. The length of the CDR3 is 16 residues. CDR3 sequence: CASSLTGLAGVGEQFF. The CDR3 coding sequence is TGTGCCAGCAGCTTAACGGGACTAGCGGGAGTTGGGGAGCAGTTCTTC.